This TCR beta chain was recovered during a study of blood T cell repertoires in COVID-19. Study-level background: The study drew acute and convalescent COVID-19 samples from the United States, Italy and Spain.

The V and J ends lost 0 bases and 0 bases respectively, with 13 bases between them. The CDR3 totals 17 residues. The germline gives CDR1 MGHRA, CDR2 YSYEKL. Produced via immunoSEQ multiplex PCR; TCRdb's table is partial and in-frame only. The sample carries more than 70,000 clones, about 86% recorded once. The TCR was taken from an elderly woman in a cohort sampled during active or convalescent COVID-19. The chain recombines TRBV4-1 with TRBJ2-3; TRBD1 is a possible D gene (5 bases). The specimen was peripheral blood. CDR3 sequence: CASSQDGAASSTDTQYF. Written as DNA, the CDR3 is TGCGCCAGCAGCCAAGATGGGGCGGCTTCTAGCACAGATACGCAGTATTTT.